This T cell receptor (beta chain) was captured by sequencing in a study of T cells after yellow fever vaccination. Study-level points and caveats: Clones from primary vaccination mostly reappeared after the booster (less than 98% CD4, around 90% CD8). Clonotypes appearing in both CD4 and CD8 compartments existed, and their share was small. Abundant clonotypes (contaminants from the bulk population) could be present in FACS-sorted repertoires.

The table lists this clonotype with a few counts. Its antigen is as yet unknown. The study made its TCR cDNA through 5'RACE template switching. That step introduced a universal primer site along with UMIs. From the 5' RACE reads, TCRdb called clonotypes with MiXCR, one entry per CDR3 protein. The data show approximately 260,000 distinct CDR3 sequences, around 5.3% seen once. The CDR3 has 14 residues. The V and J ends lost 5 bases and 2 bases respectively, with 11 bases between them. Germline CDR1 is SGHAT and CDR2 is FQNNGV. V and J are TRBV11-2 and TRBJ2-3; the D is unclear. The sequence came from a man between 18 and 35 years old who received the YFV17D yellow fever vaccine. The specimen comprised CD4+ T cells sorted from PBMCs, sampled on the day of the yellow fever booster vaccination. CDR3 nucleotide sequence: TGTGCCAGCAGCCAGGCCCAGGCCACAGATACGCAGTATTTT. Its protein is CASSQAQATDTQYF.